Shown below are 5 T cell receptor beta chains from a single sample sequenced in a study of post-analysis software for immune sequencing data. Overall study findings and caveats: Patients had higher frequencies than controls of four to six TRBV segments, including TRBV5-6, TRBV5-1 and TRBV20-1.

These TCRs' antigens remain unknown. Each TCR beta cDNA library carried unique molecular identifiers. TCRdb redid the calling of the PCR reads with MiXCR, one entry per CDR3 protein. The sample consists of approximately 360,000 distinct CDR3 sequences, about a third of them appearing once. Sequencing was carried out using blood. These TCRs come from a girl between 5 and 17 years old with multiple sclerosis.

V is TRBV15 and J is TRBJ2-1, with D perhaps matching TRBD1 or TRBD2 (5 bases each). The V gene's germline CDR1 is LNHNV and CDR2 YYDKDF (reference sequence). The V end lost 10 bases, the J end lost 1 base, and 11 bases lay between the germline ends. The CDR3 length is 13 residues. The CDR3 DNA follows: TGTGCCATATCCGGGACGTCCTACAATGAGCAGTTCTTC. Its protein product is CAISGTSYNEQFF.

This clonotype appeared a few times. This chain uses TRBV10-3 with TRBJ1-5; a weak D match, TRBD1 (5 bases). This CDR3 has 15 residues. Germline loops: CDR1 ENHRY, CDR2 SYGVKD. V was cut by 5 bases and J by 1 base, with 12 bases left in between. The chain's CDR3 is CAISKGEGSNQPQHF. In nucleotides, the CDR3 is TGTGCCATCAGTAAAGGGGAAGGGAGCAATCAGCCCCAGCATTTT.

The chain combines TRBV9 with TRBJ2-1, with D unresolved. The germline V gene encodes CDR1 SGDLS and CDR2 YYNGEE. This CDR3 contains 18 residues. The V gene lost 4 bases and the J gene lost 2 bases, with 22 bases spanning the gap. CDR3 coding DNA: TGTGCCAGCAGCCATCGGTTAATTGGAGCAAACACCTACAATGAGCAGTTCTTC. Amino acid sequence: CASSHRLIGANTYNEQFF. The entire variable domain, with the rest obtained from reference TRBV9 and TRBJ2-1, is as follows: DSGVTQTPKHLITATGQRVTLRCSPRSGDLSVYWYQQSLDQGLQFLIQYYNGEERAKGNILERFSAQQFPDLHSELNLSSLELGDSALYFCASSHRLIGANTYNEQFFGPGTRLTVL.

As regards this clonotype: Compared with germline, one end of the junction differs, possibly owing to a read error. The chain has TRBV20-1 and TRBJ2-7; TRBD2 agrees at 12 bases. The CDR3 contains 13 residues. Germline lookup yields CDR1 DFQATT and CDR2 SNEGSKA (reference sequence). CDR3 in DNA: TGCGGTGCTAGACTAGCGGGGGTTTACGAGCAGTACTTC. It is translated as CGARLAGVYEQYF.

This clonotype has just a few counts. The rearrangement links TRBV10-3 to TRBJ2-5; 8 positions agree with TRBD1. V was pared by 6 bases and J by 5 bases, with 5 bases of the junction left unmatched. The V gene's germline CDR1 is ENHRY and CDR2 SYGVKD. The CDR3 length is 13 residues. CDR3 sequence: CAIRGQERETQYF. CDR3 sequence (DNA): TGTGCCATCAGGGGACAGGAGAGGGAGACCCAGTACTTC.